The entry below gives a single T cell receptor (beta chain) sequence along with its context. Measured with immunoSEQ multiplex PCR; TCRdb has only the in-frame clones, and not every one. The table has hundreds of thousands of clones, around 90% seen once. This record comes from a study of blood T cell repertoires in COVID-19. Study in general: The origin of the acute and convalescent COVID-19 samples was the United States, Italy and Spain. In each case, the material was cDNA or gDNA derived from T cells, B-cell-depleted T cells, or PBMCs.

The germline V gene has CDR1 LGHNT and CDR2 FRNRAP. Losses at the gene ends were 0 bases for V and 9 bases for J; bases not matched to a gene: 10. CDR3 length: 16 amino acids. Recruits, aged 18 to 89 years, lived in 25 or so US areas. The genes are TRBV12-5 and TRBJ2-1, with 8 nucleotides matching TRBD2. The sequenced sample consisted of PBMCs or T cells enriched from blood (not recorded which). The sequence derives from a woman between 18 and 29 years old with acute COVID-19. The CDR3 DNA reads as TGTGCTAGTGGTTTGGTACTCCCAGCGGGAGTTGGTGAGCAGTTCTTC. It is translated as CASGLVLPAGVGEQFF.